These 25 T cell receptor beta chains share one sample of origin, sequenced in a study of vaccination and CD4 T cells after COVID-19. Researchers used the Oncomine TCR Beta short-read assay to sequence DNA from cultured CD4+ T cells. In TCRdb, the PCR reads were re-called with MiXCR into one record per CDR3 protein. The sample lists several thousand distinct CDR3 sequences; around 15% were seen once. Treatment reported: roughly 10-day PBMC culture with coronavirus spike peptide pools or control peptides (ViraFEST assay). Which antigens these TCRs recognize remains unknown. The sequenced sample was CD4+ T cells from blood, cultured in vitro. The origin of the receptors is a human donor who had recovered from COVID-19.

This clonotype qualifies as medium-sized. The CDR3 bases are TGTGCCAGCACCAGTCCCCAGGGGACCTATGGCTACACCTTC. This codes for CASTSPQGTYGYTF. The chain combines TRBV27 with TRBJ1-2, with D perhaps matching TRBD1 (6 bases). The CDR3 length is 14 residues. Trimming left V 7 bases short and J 4 bases short, with 16 bases between. In germline, CDR1 is MNHEY, CDR2 SMNVEV (reference sequence).

The rearrangement joins TRBV7-6 to TRBJ1-1; D is uncertain. V lost 1 base and J 1 base, leaving 7 bases between the germline ends. Germline V gene sequence: CDR1 SGHVS, CDR2 FNYEAQ. This CDR3 contains 14 residues. The CDR3 nucleotides read TGTGCCAGCAGCTTAGGTGGGAAGAACACTGAAGCTTTCTTT. This gives the protein CASSLGGKNTEAFF. Full variable domain (remainder filled in from reference TRBV7-6 and TRBJ1-1): GAGVSQSPRYKVTKRGQDVALRCDPISGHVSLYWYRQALGQGPEFLTYFNYEAQQDKSGLPNDRFSAERPEGSISTLTIQRTEQRDSAMYRCASSLGGKNTEAFFGQGTRLTVV.

This clonotype was recorded a few times. This chain joins TRBV18 and TRBJ1-5, with a possible D match to TRBD1 (6 bases). The ends were cut back, 3 bases at V and 6 bases at J, with 18 bases in the middle. CDR1 KGHSH and CDR2 LQKENI come from the germline V gene. The CDR3 sequence is 16 residues long. The CDR3 region is CASSPENGGPGQPQHF. For the CDR3, the DNA is TGTGCCAGCTCACCCGAAAACGGGGGGCCGGGTCAGCCCCAGCATTTT.

V and J are TRBV9 and TRBJ2-2; D is unresolved. Per germline, CDR1 SGDLS and CDR2 YYNGEE. The CDR3 extends over 13 amino acids. V gave up 0 bases and J gave up 6 bases, with 6 bases separating them. CDR3 DNA: TGTGCCAGCAGCGTAGGGGTCGCCGGGGAGCTGTTTTTT. It encodes CASSVGVAGELFF.

The V call is TRBV5-1, the J call TRBJ2-5; D not certain. CDR3 length equals 14 residues. CDR1 is SGHRS and CDR2 is YFSETQ in the germline V gene. V shed 0 bases and J shed 8 bases, with 14 bases lying between them. CDR3 loop: CASSLVAPENTQYF. CDR3 bases: TGCGCCAGCAGCTTGGTCGCGCCAGAGAACACCCAGTACTTC.

The V and J genes are TRBV5-1 and TRBJ2-3; a weak D match, TRBD2 (6 bases). Trimming cost V 4 bases and J 2 bases, with 11 bases left between them. This CDR3 has 14 residues. Germline CDR1 and CDR2: SGHRS and YFSETQ. The CDR3 nucleotides read TGCGCCAGCAGCCCCCTACTAGCCACAGATACGCAGTATTTT. Residues: CASSPLLATDTQYF.

This clonotype is medium-sized. The CDR3 spells CAWWDRGHGYTF. CDR3 coding DNA: TGTGCCTGGTGGGACAGGGGGCATGGCTACACCTTC. The chain carries TRBV30 and TRBJ1-2, with 12 bases fitting TRBD1. Germline trimming cut 5 bases from V and 6 bases from J; bases unmatched to any gene: 1. This CDR3 has 12 residues. Germline CDR1 is GTSNPN and CDR2 is SVGIG (reference sequence).

Relative to its sample, this clonotype is medium-sized. J is TRBJ1-6 and V is TRBV12-3 or TRBV12-4; D remains ambiguous. Trimming took off 1 base at V and 7 bases at J, with 11 bases between the two ends. The CDR3 has 15 amino acids. The CDR3 DNA sequence: TGTGCCAGCAGTTTAGGGGGTGTGTGGAATTCACCCCTCCACTTT. Its protein product is CASSLGGVWNSPLHF.

This clonotype is labeled as medium-sized (0.01 to 0.1%). This chain joins TRBV2 and TRBJ1-2; D is uncertain. Per germline, CDR1 SNHLY and CDR2 FYNNEI. The CDR3 contains 16 residues. The V gene lost 3 bases and the J gene lost 5 bases, with 19 bases spanning the gap. The CDR3 coding sequence is TGTGCCAGCAGTGATGACGGTCGAGGGAGGGAGTATGGCTACACCTTC. Encoded protein: CASSDDGRGREYGYTF.

This clonotype was detected only a few times. V and J are TRBV7-2 and TRBJ2-2; 11 bases line up with TRBD2. The trim removed 1 base at V and 2 bases at J, leaving 9 bases unmatched. Per the germline V gene, CDR1 is SGHTA and CDR2 is FQGNSA. The CDR3 has 19 amino acids. CDR3 DNA sequence: TGTGCCAGCAGCTTAGTGTGGGCTAGCGGGGGGCTCAACACCGGGGAGCTGTTTTTT. It is translated as CASSLVWASGGLNTGELFF.

This clonotype turned up a few times. The rearrangement links TRBV19 to TRBJ1-6, with D perhaps matching TRBD1 (5 bases). V lost 6 bases to trimming and J lost 0 bases, with 9 bases between them. The CDR3 spans 15 residues. Germline V lookup: CDR1 LNHDA, CDR2 SQIVND (reference sequence). CDR3 sequence reads: CASRGRRSYNSPLHF. The CDR3 coding sequence is TGTGCCAGTAGGGGACGGCGCTCCTATAATTCACCCCTCCACTTT.

V is TRBV23-1 and J is TRBJ1-2, with D possibly TRBD1 on 6 matching bases. TRBV23-1 qualifies as an ORF whose function is uncertain. V lost 6 bases and J 3 bases, leaving 14 bases between the germline ends. The CDR3 runs 14 residues. The CDR3 loop reads CASREGGRHYGYTF. The DNA of the CDR3 is TGCGCCAGCAGGGAGGGGGGCCGACACTATGGCTACACCTTC.

V usage is TRBV7-9 and J usage is TRBJ2-1, with D tentatively TRBD2 (7 bases). The CDR3 covers 18 residues. Germline loops: CDR1 SEHNR, CDR2 FQNEAQ (reference sequence). Trimming removed 5 bases at V and 7 bases at J, with 27 bases between. The CDR3, as DNA: TGTGCCAGCAGCCCCCGCAATTCGGGGGGCGGGGGACGTAATGAGCAGTTCTTC. Translated, it gives CASSPRNSGGGGRNEQFF.

This clonotype was seen a handful of times. The CDR3 reads CASSPSTNQPQHF. The CDR3 DNA follows: TGTGCCAGCAGCCCTTCTACAAATCAGCCCCAGCATTTT. The chain combines TRBV3-1 with TRBJ1-5, with D uncertain. CDR1 LGHDT and CDR2 YNNKEL come from the germline V gene (reference sequence). This CDR3 is 13 amino acids long. Trimming pared 4 bases from V and 4 bases from J, leaving 8 bases between.

This clonotype is medium-sized within its sample. This chain connects TRBV7-6 to TRBJ1-2; tentatively, D is TRBD1 (5 bases). CDR1 and CDR2 (germline): SGHVS, FNYEAQ. Trimming took 5 bases from V and 8 from J, leaving 18 bases between them. This CDR3 is built from 14 residues. CDR3 DNA: TGTGCCAGCAGCCCCTGGCGGGGGGAGCAAGGCTACACCTTC. Its protein is CASSPWRGEQGYTF.

This clonotype was counted a few times. The rearrangement uses TRBV18 and TRBJ1-3; no clear D. The CDR3 is made up of 16 amino acids. V shed 1 base and J shed 0 bases, with 10 bases lying between them. Per germline, CDR1 KGHSH and CDR2 LQKENI. The CDR3 sequence is CASSPRTASSGNTIYF. The CDR3 coding sequence is TGTGCCAGCTCACCACGGACGGCCTCCTCTGGAAACACCATATATTTT. The entire variable domain, with the rest obtained from reference TRBV18 and TRBJ1-3, is as follows: NAGVMQNPRHLVRRRGQEARLRCSPMKGHSHVYWYRQLPEEGLKFMVYLQKENIIDESGMPKERFSAEFPKEGPSILRIQQVVRGDSAAYFCASSPRTASSGNTIYFGEGSWLTVV.

This clonotype was seen a handful of times. The chain combines TRBV2 with TRBJ1-4; 8 bases fit TRBD1. V shed 5 bases and J 8 bases; nucleotides not matched to a gene: 7. The CDR3 extends over 14 amino acids. From germline, CDR1 is SNHLY and CDR2 FYNNEI. The CDR3 loop is CASSSGQGEEKLFF. CDR3 bases: TGTGCCAGCAGTTCCGGACAGGGTGAGGAAAAACTGTTTTTT.

By its share, this clonotype is large (0.1 to 1%). V is TRBV21-1 and J is TRBJ2-2; the table's TRBD2 call for D was not verified on the DNA. TRBV21-1 is shown as a pseudogene. The CDR3 runs to 16 residues. This CDR3 is CASSKSLAGYTGELFF. The CDR3 DNA reads as TGTGCCAGCAGCAAATCACTAGCGGGGTACACCGGGGAGCTGTTTTTT.

The rearrangement uses TRBV11-2 and TRBJ2-5; 7 bases align to TRBD2. This CDR3 has 15 amino acids. Unmatched junction bases numbered 6, after V lost 3 bases and J lost 2 bases. Per germline, CDR1 SGHAT and CDR2 FQNNGV. Written as DNA, the CDR3 is TGTGCCAGCAGCTTCCACGGACTAGATCAAGAGACCCAGTACTTC. This sequence encodes CASSFHGLDQETQYF.

This clonotype showed up just a few times. The chain combines TRBV12-3 or TRBV12-4 with TRBJ2-5; tentatively, D is TRBD2 (6 bases). Between the trimmed V and J ends, which lost 3 bases and 4 bases, there was a span of 15 bases. The CDR3 consists of 15 residues. The CDR3: CASSFGGTGRETQYF. The CDR3, as DNA: TGTGCCAGCAGTTTTGGAGGGACGGGGCGAGAGACCCAGTACTTC.

This clonotype appeared a few times. The rearrangement uses TRBV19 and TRBJ1-1, with 8 bases that match TRBD1. Germline V lookup: CDR1 LNHDA, CDR2 SQIVND (reference sequence). Unmatched junction bases numbered 5, after V lost 4 bases and J lost 4 bases. The CDR3 extends over 14 amino acids. CDR3 DNA: TGTGCCAGTAGTACCCAGGGGGCGAGCACTGAAGCTTTCTTT. Its protein is CASSTQGASTEAFF.

This clonotype has a handful of counts. CDR3 sequence reads: CASSSGQEPETQYF. The CDR3, as DNA: TGTGCCAGCAGCTCCGGACAGGAACCAGAGACCCAGTACTTC. The rearrangement uses TRBV5-4 and TRBJ2-5, with 7 bases lining up with TRBD1. The germline V gene has CDR1 SGHNT and CDR2 YYREEE (reference sequence). V shed 3 bases, J shed 4 bases, and the junction held 6 bases outside the gene matches. This CDR3 comprises 14 residues.

The chain employs TRBV29-1 and TRBJ2-1, with TRBD2 identical over 11 bases. V dropped 3 bases and J dropped 12; count of bases not matched to a gene: 13. This CDR3 region has 15 residues. From germline, CDR1 is SQVTM and CDR2 ANQGSEA. The CDR3 DNA reads as TGCAGCGTTGATCCCGAGACTAGCGGGGACGGGGGGCAGTTCTTC. Translating gives CSVDPETSGDGGQFF.

The CDR3 coding sequence is TGTGCCAGCAGCCCCCTGGACAGGGTTTTTGATGGCTACACCTTC. It encodes CASSPLDRVFDGYTF. This chain uses TRBV9 with TRBJ1-2, with TRBD1 matching over 8 bases. CDR1 is SGDLS and CDR2 is YYNGEE in the germline V gene. V gave up 4 bases and J gave up 6 bases; unmatched junction bases: 11. The CDR3 is 15 residues long. The variable domain in full, completed from reference TRBV9 and TRBJ1-2, reads DSGVTQTPKHLITATGQRVTLRCSPRSGDLSVYWYQQSLDQGLQFLIQYYNGEERAKGNILERFSAQQFPDLHSELNLSSLELGDSALYFCASSPLDRVFDGYTFGSGTRLTVV.

This sequence joins TRBV5-5 and TRBJ2-7; 8 bases line up with TRBD1. Germline V gives CDR1 SGHKS, CDR2 YYEKEE (reference sequence). This CDR3 spans 15 amino acids. V dropped 0 bases and J dropped 3; count of bases not matched to a gene: 5. The CDR3 coding sequence is TGTGCCAGCAGCTTGGCGGACAGGGCCCTCTACGAGCAGTACTTC. Its protein product is CASSLADRALYEQYF.